This T cell receptor beta chain was recorded in a study of blood T cell repertoires in COVID-19. Study-wide background: PBMCs, B-cell-depleted T cells, or T cells provided the cDNA or gDNA that made up the material.

Methods used by the authors: Researchers report that nucleated cell counts were estimated from reference gene primer amplification. The method was immunoSEQ multiplex PCR; TCRdb's version includes in-frame clones alone and lacks a portion of them. V and J calls and clone size are as listed in that table; D and trimming were resolved from the DNA. Of approximately 54,000 clones listed, roughly nine tenths are singletons. Germline lookup yields CDR1 MNHEY and CDR2 SVGEGT. The ends were cut back, 2 bases at V and 0 bases at J, with 8 bases in the middle. The CDR3 runs to 16 residues. The specimen sequenced was peripheral blood. V gene TRBV6-2 or TRBV6-3 combines with J gene TRBJ1-6; D unclear. This receptor was identified in a woman aged 40-49 years with active COVID-19. CDR3 DNA sequence: TGTGCCAGCAGTTACACGGGGAGCTCCTATAATTCACCCCTCCACTTT. Translated, it gives CASSYTGSSYNSPLHF.